A single sample is the source of the 14 T cell receptor beta chains below, sequenced in a study of blood T cell repertoires in COVID-19. Method: immunoSEQ multiplex PCR; TCRdb's copy keeps in-frame clones and lacks some. The table includes a few hundred thousand clones, approximately 79% detected once. Sequenced material: peripheral blood. These receptors originate from a human donor in a cohort sampled during active COVID-19.

This clone was picked up one time. This chain links TRBV28 with TRBJ1-4; 8 positions match TRBD1. This CDR3 has 13 amino acids. V lost 5 bases and J lost 10; bases outside the gene matches: 6. Germline CDR1 is MDHEN and CDR2 is SYDVKM. CDR3 nucleotides: TGTGCCAGCAGTGGGCAGGGGGCTGGAAAACTGTTTTTT. Residues: CASSGQGAGKLFF.

The chain carries TRBV29-1 and TRBJ2-3, with D tentatively TRBD2 (5 bases). The germline V and J ends were trimmed by 4 bases and 12 bases, with 20 bases remaining between them. Germline lookup yields CDR1 SQVTM and CDR2 ANQGSEA. The CDR3 sequence is 13 residues long. The CDR3 DNA reads as TGCAGCGTTGGCGGGCAATCTGTAACATTACAGTATTTT. Its translation is CSVGGQSVTLQYF.

This clone was counted a single time. This chain uses TRBV27 with TRBJ2-3, with D possibly TRBD2 on 5 matching bases. This CDR3 has 15 amino acids. Germline values: CDR1 MNHEY, CDR2 SMNVEV (reference sequence). V was pared by 5 bases and J by 1 base, with 13 bases between. CDR3 DNA sequence: TGTGCCAGCAGTCCGTTGGACTCGCGCACAGATACGCAGTATTTT. The encoded protein is CASSPLDSRTDTQYF.

This chain's CDR3 is CATSRVNSGYGYTF. The CDR3 DNA follows: TGTGCCACCAGCAGAGTTAACAGTGGCTATGGCTACACCTTC. The chain joins TRBV15 to TRBJ1-2; D is uncertain. The V and J ends lost 1 base and 4 bases respectively, with 10 bases between them. CDR1 and CDR2 (germline): LNHNV, YYDKDF (reference sequence). The CDR3 is 14 residues long. Based on the CDR3 plus reference TRBV15 and TRBJ1-2, the full variable domain is DAMVIQNPRYQVTQFGKPVTLSCSQTLNHNVMYWYQQKSSQAPKLLFHYYDKDFNNEADTPDNFQSRRPNTSFCFLDIRSPGLGDTAMYLCATSRVNSGYGYTFGSGTRLTVV.

The chain couples TRBV7-3 to TRBJ2-1; 8 nucleotides match TRBD2. The germline gives CDR1 SGHTA, CDR2 FQGTGA. J gave up 4 bases and V 5 bases, and 10 bases lay outside the gene matches. The CDR3 spans 16 residues. This chain's CDR3 is CASSPPGAGGYNEQFF. In DNA form, the CDR3 reads TGTGCCAGCAGCCCCCCCGGGGCGGGGGGATACAATGAGCAGTTCTTC.

This clone was detected only once. V usage is TRBV15 and J usage is TRBJ1-1; 8 bases align to TRBD1. With 1 base clipped from V and 5 bases from J, the junction kept 6 bases outside the gene matches. The CDR3 has 15 residues. Germline V CDR1 and CDR2: LNHNV, YYDKDF (reference sequence). CDR3 residues: CATSRGGQGRTEAFF. CDR3 coding DNA: TGTGCCACCAGCAGAGGAGGACAGGGTAGGACTGAAGCTTTCTTT.

This chain uses TRBV18 with TRBJ2-5, with TRBD1 identical over 7 bases. CDR3 length equals 16 residues. The germline V gene has CDR1 KGHSH and CDR2 LQKENI. Trimming cost V 6 bases and J 3 bases; bases outside gene matches: 13. The CDR3, as DNA: TGTGCCAGCTCCTCGACCACCGGACAGGTTAAAGAGACCCAGTACTTC. Protein: CASSSTTGQVKETQYF.

This clone showed up just a few times. The chain is built from TRBV7-3 and TRBJ1-5, with 10 bases that match TRBD1. Germline-derived CDR1 and CDR2 are SGHTA and FQGTGA. This CDR3 is 16 amino acids long. Trimming removed 1 base from V and 6 bases from J; junction bases left unmatched: 6. The CDR3 nucleotides are TGTGCCAGCAGCTTAAAGGCCGGGACAGGGGTTCAGCCCCAGCATTTT. Translating gives CASSLKAGTGVQPQHF.

The chain employs TRBV5-4 and TRBJ2-7, with TRBD2 matching over 8 bases. Germline lookup yields CDR1 SGHNT and CDR2 YYREEE (reference sequence). The CDR3 is made up of 13 amino acids. J was trimmed by 4 bases and V by 3 bases; bases with no gene match: 3. The CDR3 bases are TGTGCCAGCAGCTCAGAGCGGGAGTACGAGCAGTACTTC. It encodes CASSSEREYEQYF.

There are a few counts of this clone. The chain employs TRBV6-6 and TRBJ1-6; TRBD1 matches 8 bases. The CDR3 runs to 15 residues. V was clipped by 2 bases and J by 10 bases; unmatched bases: 7. Germline V CDR1 and CDR2: MNHNY, SVGAGI (reference sequence). In DNA, the CDR3 is TGTGCCAGCAGTTACCTGACAGGGGATGGCTCACCCCTCCACTTT. Its translation is CASSYLTGDGSPLHF.

J is TRBJ2-7 and V is TRBV4-3; D is uncertain. V lost 0 bases and J 2 bases, leaving 8 bases between the germline ends. The CDR3 consists of 14 residues. Germline-derived CDR1 and CDR2 are LGHNA and YSLEER. The CDR3 bases are TGCGCCAGCAGCCAAGATCGGCTAGCCTACGAGCAGTACTTC. This gives the protein CASSQDRLAYEQYF.

The chain links TRBV3-1 (or the pseudogene TRBV3-2) to TRBJ2-7; no definite D call. CDR3 size: 15 residues. The V gene's germline CDR1 is LGHDT and CDR2 YNNKEL (reference sequence). Between the trimmed V and J ends, which lost 0 bases and 4 bases, there was a span of 13 bases. Here the CDR3 DNA reads TGTGCCAGCAGCCAAGATGTACGGGTAAGGTACGAGCAGTACTTC. This gives the protein CASSQDVRVRYEQYF.

The chain has TRBV14 and TRBJ2-7; TRBD1 matches at 8 bases. The CDR3 runs 14 residues. In germline, CDR1 is SGHDN, CDR2 FVKESK. The junction had 6 bases not matched to a gene; V was cut back by 4 bases and J by 4 bases. CDR3 protein: CASSPTGQGYEQYF. Written as DNA, the CDR3 is TGTGCCAGCAGCCCTACCGGACAGGGTTACGAGCAGTACTTC.

The chain joins TRBV6-5 to TRBJ2-1; 11 nucleotides align to TRBD2. The CDR3 covers 15 residues. The V gene's germline CDR1 is MNHEY and CDR2 SVGAGI. Trimming removed 2 bases from V and 8 bases from J; junction bases left unmatched: 5. The CDR3 bases are TGTGCCAGCAGTTACGGAATAGCGGGAGGGGATGAGCAGTTCTTC. Encoded protein: CASSYGIAGGDEQFF.